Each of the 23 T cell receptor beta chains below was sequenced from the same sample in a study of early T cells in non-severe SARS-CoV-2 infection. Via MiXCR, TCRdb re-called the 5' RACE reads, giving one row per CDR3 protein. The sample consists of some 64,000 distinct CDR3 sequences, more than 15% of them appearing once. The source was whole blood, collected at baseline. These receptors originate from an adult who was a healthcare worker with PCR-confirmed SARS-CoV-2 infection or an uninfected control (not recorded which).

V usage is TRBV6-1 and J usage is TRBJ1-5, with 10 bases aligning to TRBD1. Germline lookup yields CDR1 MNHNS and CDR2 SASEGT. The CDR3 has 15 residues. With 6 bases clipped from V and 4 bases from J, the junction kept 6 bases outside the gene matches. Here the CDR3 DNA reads TGTGCCAGCAGCGCTAGGGACAGGGGAAATCAGCCCCAGCATTTT. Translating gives CASSARDRGNQPQHF.

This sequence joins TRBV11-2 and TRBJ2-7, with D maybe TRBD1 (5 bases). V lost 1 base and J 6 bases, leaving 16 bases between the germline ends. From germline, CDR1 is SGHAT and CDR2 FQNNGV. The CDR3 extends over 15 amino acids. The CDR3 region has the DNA TGTGCCAGCAGCTTAGTGACAGCCCTTGGCGTCGAGCAGTACTTC. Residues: CASSLVTALGVEQYF. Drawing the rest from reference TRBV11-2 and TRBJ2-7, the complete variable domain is EAGVAQSPRYKIIEKRQSVAFWCNPISGHATLYWYQQILGQGPKLLIQFQNNGVVDDSQLPKDRFSAERLKGVDSTLKIQPAKLEDSAVYLCASSLVTALGVEQYFGPGTRLTVT.

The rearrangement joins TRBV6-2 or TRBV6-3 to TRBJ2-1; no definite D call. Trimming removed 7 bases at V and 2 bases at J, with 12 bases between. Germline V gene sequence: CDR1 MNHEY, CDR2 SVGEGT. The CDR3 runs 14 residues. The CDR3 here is CASNVGAAYNEQFF. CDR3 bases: TGTGCCAGCAATGTGGGCGCCGCCTACAATGAGCAGTTCTTC.

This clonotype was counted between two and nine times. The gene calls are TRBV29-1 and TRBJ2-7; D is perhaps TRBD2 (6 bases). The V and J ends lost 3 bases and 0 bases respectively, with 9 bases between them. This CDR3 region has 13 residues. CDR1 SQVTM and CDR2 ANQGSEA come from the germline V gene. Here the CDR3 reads CSVEAGPSYEQYF. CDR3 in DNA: TGCAGCGTTGAGGCGGGGCCCTCCTACGAGCAGTACTTC.

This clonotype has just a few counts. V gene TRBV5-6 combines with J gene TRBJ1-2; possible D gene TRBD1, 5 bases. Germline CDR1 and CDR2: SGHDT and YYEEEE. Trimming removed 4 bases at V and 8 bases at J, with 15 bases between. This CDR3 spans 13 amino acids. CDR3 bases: TGTGCCAGCAGCCCCCTGTCGCGGGGCGGCTACACCTTC. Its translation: CASSPLSRGGYTF.

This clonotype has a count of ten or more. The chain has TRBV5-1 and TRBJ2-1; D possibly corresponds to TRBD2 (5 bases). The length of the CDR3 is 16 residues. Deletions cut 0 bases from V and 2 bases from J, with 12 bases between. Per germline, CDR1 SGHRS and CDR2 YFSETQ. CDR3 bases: TGCGCCAGCAGCTTGGTTGGGAGTCCTGCCTACAATGAGCAGTTCTTC. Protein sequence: CASSLVGSPAYNEQFF. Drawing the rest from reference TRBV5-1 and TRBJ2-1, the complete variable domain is KAGVTQTPRYLIKTRGQQVTLSCSPISGHRSVSWYQQTPGQGLQFLFEYFSETQRNKGNFPGRFSGRQFSNSRSEMNVSTLELGDSALYLCASSLVGSPAYNEQFFGPGTRLTVL.

The CDR3 loop reads CASSVPGTTSSYEQYF. The CDR3 DNA follows: TGTGCCAGCAGTGTCCCCGGGACTACAAGCTCCTACGAGCAGTACTTC. The chain combines TRBV25-1 with TRBJ2-7, with 7 bases fitting TRBD2. With V trimmed by 4 bases and J by 0 bases, 9 bases remained unmatched. The CDR3 is 16 amino acids. Germline V gene sequence: CDR1 MGHDK, CDR2 SYGVNS.

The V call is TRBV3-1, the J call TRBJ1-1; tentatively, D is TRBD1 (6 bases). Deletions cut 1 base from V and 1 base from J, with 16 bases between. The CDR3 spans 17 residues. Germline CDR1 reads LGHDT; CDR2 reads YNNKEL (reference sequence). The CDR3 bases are TGTGCCAGCAGCCAAGGGTCGGCGGGACATAGGAACACTGAAGCTTTCTTT. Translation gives CASSQGSAGHRNTEAFF.

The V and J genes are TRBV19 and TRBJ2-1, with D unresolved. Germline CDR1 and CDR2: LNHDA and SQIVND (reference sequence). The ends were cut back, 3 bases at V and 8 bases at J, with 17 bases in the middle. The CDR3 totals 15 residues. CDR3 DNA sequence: TGTGCCAGTAGTATCTCCGGGCAGTCTCATTATGAGCAGTTCTTC. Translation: CASSISGQSHYEQFF.

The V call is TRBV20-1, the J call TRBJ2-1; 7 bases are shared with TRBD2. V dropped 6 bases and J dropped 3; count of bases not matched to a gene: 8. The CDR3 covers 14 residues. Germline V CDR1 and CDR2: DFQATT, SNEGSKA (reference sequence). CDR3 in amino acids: CSARGRGDYNEQFF. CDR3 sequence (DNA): TGCAGTGCCCGGGGCCGGGGGGACTACAATGAGCAGTTCTTC.

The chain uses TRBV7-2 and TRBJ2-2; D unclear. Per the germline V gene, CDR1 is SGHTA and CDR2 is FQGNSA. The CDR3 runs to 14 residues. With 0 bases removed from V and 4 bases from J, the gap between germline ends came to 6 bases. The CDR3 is CASSLAQFTGELFF. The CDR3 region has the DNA TGTGCCAGCAGCTTAGCGCAGTTCACCGGGGAGCTGTTTTTT.

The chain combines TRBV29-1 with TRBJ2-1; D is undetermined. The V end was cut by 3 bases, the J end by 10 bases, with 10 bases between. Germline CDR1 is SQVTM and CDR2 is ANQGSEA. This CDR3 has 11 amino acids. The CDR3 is CSVEFLGEQFF. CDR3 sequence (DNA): TGCAGCGTTGAGTTTCTGGGAGAGCAGTTCTTC.

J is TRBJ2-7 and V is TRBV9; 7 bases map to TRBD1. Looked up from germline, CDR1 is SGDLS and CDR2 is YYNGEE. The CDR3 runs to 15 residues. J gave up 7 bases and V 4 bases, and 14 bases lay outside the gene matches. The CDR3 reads CASSPKGASGLEQYF. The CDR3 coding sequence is TGTGCCAGCAGCCCGAAGGGGGCATCTGGGTTAGAGCAGTACTTC.

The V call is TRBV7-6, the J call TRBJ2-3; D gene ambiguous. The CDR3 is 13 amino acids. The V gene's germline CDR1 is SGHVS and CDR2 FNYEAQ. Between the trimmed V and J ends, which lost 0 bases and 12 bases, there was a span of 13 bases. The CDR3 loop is CASSLAWGTTQYF. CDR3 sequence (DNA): TGTGCCAGCAGCTTAGCCTGGGGAACGACCCAGTATTTT.

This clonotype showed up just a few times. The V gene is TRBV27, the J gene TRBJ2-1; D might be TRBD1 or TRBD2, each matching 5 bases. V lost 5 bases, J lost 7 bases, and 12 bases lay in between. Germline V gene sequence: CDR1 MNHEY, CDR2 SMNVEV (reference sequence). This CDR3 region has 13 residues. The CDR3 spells CASSPGTVNEQFF. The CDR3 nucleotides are TGTGCCAGCAGTCCCGGGACCGTAAATGAGCAGTTCTTC.

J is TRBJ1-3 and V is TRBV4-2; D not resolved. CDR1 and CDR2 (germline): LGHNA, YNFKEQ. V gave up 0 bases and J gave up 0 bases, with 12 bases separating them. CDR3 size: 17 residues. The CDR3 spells CASSQDSRSISGNTIYF. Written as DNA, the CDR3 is TGTGCCAGCAGCCAAGATTCCAGGTCAATCTCTGGAAACACCATATATTTT.

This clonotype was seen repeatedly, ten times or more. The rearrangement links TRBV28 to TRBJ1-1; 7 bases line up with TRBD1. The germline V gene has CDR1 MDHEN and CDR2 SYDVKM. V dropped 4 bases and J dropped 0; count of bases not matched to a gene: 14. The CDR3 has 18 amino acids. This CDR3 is CASSSIIQGYILNTEAFF. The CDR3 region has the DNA TGTGCCAGCAGTTCTATTATACAGGGGTATATTTTGAACACTGAAGCTTTCTTT.

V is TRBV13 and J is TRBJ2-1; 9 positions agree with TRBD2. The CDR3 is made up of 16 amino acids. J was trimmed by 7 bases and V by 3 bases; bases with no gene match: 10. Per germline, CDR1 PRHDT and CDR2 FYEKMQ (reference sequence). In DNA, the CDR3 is TGTGCCAGCAGCTTCCCGCGGAGCGGGGGGTTAAATGAGCAGTTCTTC. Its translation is CASSFPRSGGLNEQFF.

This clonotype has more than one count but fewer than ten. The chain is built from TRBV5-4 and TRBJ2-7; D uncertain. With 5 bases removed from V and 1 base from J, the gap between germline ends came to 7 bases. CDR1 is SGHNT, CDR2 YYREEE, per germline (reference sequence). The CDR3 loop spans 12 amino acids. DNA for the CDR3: TGTGCCAGCAGGTCGGATTCCTACGAGCAGTACTTC. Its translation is CASRSDSYEQYF.

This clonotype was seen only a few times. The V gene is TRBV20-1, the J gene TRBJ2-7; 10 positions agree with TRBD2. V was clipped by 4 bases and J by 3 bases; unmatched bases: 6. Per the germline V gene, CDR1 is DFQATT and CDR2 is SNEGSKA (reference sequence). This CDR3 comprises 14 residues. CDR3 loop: CSAIRTSGSYEQYF. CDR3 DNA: TGCAGTGCTATCAGGACTAGCGGAAGCTACGAGCAGTACTTC.

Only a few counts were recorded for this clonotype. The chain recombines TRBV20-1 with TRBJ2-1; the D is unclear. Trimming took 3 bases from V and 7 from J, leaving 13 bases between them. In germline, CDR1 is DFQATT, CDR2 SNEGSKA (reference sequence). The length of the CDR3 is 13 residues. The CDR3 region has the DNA TGCAGTGCTAGCCCCCCTCAGTTGAATGAGCAGTTCTTC. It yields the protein CSASPPQLNEQFF.

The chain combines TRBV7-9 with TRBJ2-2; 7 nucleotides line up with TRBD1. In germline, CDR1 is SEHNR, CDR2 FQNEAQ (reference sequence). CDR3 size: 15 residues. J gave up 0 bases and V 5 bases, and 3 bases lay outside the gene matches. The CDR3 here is CASSPGTANTGELFF. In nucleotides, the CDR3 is TGTGCCAGCAGCCCAGGGACAGCGAACACCGGGGAGCTGTTTTTT. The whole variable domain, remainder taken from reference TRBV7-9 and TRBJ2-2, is DTGVSQNPRHKITKRGQNVTFRCDPISEHNRLYWYRQTLGQGPEFLTYFQNEAQLEKSRLLSDRFSAERPKGSFSTLEIQRTEQGDSAMYLCASSPGTANTGELFFGEGSRLTVL.

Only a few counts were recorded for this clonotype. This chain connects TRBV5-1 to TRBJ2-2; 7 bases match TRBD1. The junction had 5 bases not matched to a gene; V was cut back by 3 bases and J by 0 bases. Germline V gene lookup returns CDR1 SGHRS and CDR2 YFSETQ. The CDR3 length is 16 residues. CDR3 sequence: CASSSGGSANTGELFF. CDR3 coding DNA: TGCGCCAGCAGCTCAGGGGGATCGGCGAACACCGGGGAGCTGTTTTTT.